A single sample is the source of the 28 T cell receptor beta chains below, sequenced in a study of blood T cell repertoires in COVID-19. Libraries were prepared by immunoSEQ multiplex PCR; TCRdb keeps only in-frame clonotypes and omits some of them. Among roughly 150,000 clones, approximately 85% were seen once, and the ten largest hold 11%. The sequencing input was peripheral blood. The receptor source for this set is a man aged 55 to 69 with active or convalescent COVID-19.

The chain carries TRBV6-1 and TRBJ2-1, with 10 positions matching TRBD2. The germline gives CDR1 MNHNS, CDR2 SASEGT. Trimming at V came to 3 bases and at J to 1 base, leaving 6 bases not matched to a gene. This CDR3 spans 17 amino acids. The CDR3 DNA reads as TGTGCCAGCAGTGATCAAGCGGGGGGGAGGTCCTACAATGAGCAGTTCTTC. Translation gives CASSDQAGGRSYNEQFF.

DNA for the CDR3: TGTGCCAGCAGCCAGGGCGTGGTAGGATCTAACTATGGCTACACCTTC. It specifies CASSQGVVGSNYGYTF. This chain joins TRBV5-4 and TRBJ1-2; tentative D call: TRBD1 (5 bases). Trimming stripped 4 bases from V and 0 bases from J, with 16 bases between. From germline, CDR1 is SGHNT and CDR2 YYREEE (reference sequence). The CDR3 is made up of 16 amino acids. Supplemented by reference TRBV5-4 and TRBJ1-2, the full variable domain reads ETGVTQSPTHLIKTRGQQVTLRCSSQSGHNTVSWYQQALGQGPQFIFQYYREEENGRGNFPPRFSGLQFPNYSSELNVNALELDDSALYLCASSQGVVGSNYGYTFGSGTRLTVV.

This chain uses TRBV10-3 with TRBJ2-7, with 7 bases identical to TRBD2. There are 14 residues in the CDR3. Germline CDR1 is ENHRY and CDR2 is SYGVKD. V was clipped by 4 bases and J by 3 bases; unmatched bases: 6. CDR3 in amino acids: CAISAGAGDYEQYF. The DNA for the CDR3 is TGTGCCATCAGTGCTGGGGCGGGAGACTACGAGCAGTACTTC.

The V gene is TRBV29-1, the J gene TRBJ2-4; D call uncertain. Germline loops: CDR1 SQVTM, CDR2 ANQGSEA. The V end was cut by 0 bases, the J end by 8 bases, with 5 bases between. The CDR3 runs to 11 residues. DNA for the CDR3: TGCAGCGTTGAAGATCGAGACATTCAGTACTTC. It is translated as CSVEDRDIQYF.

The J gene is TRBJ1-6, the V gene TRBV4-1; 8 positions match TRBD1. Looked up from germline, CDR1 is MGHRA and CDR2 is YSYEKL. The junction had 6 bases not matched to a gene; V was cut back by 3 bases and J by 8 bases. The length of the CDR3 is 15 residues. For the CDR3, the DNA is TGCGCCAGCAGCCATGACAGGGGAGTGGATTCACCCCTCCACTTT. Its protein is CASSHDRGVDSPLHF.

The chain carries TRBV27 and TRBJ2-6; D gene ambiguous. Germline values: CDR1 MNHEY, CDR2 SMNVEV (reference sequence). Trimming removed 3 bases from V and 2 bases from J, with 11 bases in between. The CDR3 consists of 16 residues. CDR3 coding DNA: TGTGCCAGCAGTTTCCGATCAGGCGCTGGGGCCAACGTCCTGACTTTC. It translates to CASSFRSGAGANVLTF.

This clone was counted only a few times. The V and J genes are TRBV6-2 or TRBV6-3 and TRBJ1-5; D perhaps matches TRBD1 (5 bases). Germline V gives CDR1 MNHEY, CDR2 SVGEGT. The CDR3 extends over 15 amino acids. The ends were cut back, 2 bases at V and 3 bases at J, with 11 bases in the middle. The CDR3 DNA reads TGTGCCAGCAGTTACGGAGACAGAAACAATCAGCCCCAGCATTTT. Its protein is CASSYGDRNNQPQHF.

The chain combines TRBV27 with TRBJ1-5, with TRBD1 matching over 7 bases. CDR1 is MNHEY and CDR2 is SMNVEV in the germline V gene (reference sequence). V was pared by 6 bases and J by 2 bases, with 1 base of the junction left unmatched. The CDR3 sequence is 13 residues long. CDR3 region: CASRGTGNQPQHF. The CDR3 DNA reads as TGTGCCAGCAGGGGGACAGGCAATCAGCCCCAGCATTTT.

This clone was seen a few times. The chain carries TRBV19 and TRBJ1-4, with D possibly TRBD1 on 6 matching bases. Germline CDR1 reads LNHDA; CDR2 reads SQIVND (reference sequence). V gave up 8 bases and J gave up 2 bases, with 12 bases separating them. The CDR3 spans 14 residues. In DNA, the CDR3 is TGTGCCAGTCGAGCTACAGGGACTAATGAAAAACTGTTTTTT. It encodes CASRATGTNEKLFF.

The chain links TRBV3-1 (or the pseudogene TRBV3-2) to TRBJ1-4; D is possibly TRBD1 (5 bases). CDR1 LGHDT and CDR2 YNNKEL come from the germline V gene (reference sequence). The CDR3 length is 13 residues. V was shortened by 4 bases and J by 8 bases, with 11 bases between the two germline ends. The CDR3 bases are TGTGCCAGCAGCCGGACTAACAGGGAAAAACTGTTTTTT. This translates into CASSRTNREKLFF.

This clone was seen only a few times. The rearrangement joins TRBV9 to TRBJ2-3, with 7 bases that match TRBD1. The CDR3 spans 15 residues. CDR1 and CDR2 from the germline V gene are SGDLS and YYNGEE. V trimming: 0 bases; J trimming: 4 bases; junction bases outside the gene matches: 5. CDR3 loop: CASSVGTGISDTQYF. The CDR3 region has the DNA TGTGCCAGCAGCGTAGGGACAGGTATTTCAGATACGCAGTATTTT.

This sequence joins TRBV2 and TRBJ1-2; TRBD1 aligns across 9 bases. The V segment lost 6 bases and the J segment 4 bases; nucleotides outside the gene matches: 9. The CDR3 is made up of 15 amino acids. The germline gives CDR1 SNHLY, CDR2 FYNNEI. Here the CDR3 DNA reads TGTGCCAGCAGACAAGGGACAGGGTCTAGCTATGGCTACACCTTC. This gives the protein CASRQGTGSSYGYTF.

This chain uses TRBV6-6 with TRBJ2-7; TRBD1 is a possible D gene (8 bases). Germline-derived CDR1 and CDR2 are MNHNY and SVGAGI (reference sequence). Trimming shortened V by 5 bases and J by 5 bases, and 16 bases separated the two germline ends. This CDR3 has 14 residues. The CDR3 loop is CASSLDRGGDEQYF. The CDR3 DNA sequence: TGTGCCAGCAGTCTCGACAGGGGAGGGGACGAGCAGTACTTC.

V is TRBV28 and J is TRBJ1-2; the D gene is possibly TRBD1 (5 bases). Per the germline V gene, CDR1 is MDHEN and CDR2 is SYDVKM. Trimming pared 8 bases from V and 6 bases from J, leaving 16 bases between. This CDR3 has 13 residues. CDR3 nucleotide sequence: TGTGCCAGCGATGCGACAGCTAGTCATGGCTACACCTTC. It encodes CASDATASHGYTF.

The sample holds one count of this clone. The CDR3 coding sequence is TGTGCCAGCAGCACCGGGACTAGCGGACCCTACAATGAGCAGTTCTTC. Protein sequence: CASSTGTSGPYNEQFF. The chain has TRBV5-4 and TRBJ2-1; 11 bases are shared with TRBD2. The V gene end was trimmed by 4 bases and the J gene end by 2 bases; junction bases not matched to a gene: 5. Germline V gene data show CDR1 as SGHNT and CDR2 as YYREEE (reference sequence). The CDR3 is 16 residues long.

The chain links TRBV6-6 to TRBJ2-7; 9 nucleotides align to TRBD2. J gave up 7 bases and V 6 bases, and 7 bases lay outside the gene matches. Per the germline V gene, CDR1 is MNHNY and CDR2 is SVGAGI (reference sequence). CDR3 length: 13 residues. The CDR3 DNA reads TGTGCCAGCAGAAAGCGGGAGGAGAGGGAGCAGTACTTC. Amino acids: CASRKREEREQYF.

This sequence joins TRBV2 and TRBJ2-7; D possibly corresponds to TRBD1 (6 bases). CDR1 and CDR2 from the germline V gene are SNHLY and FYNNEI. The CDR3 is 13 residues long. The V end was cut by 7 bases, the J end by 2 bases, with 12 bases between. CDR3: CASTRAGAYEQYF. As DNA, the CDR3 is TGTGCCAGCACCCGAGCAGGGGCCTACGAGCAGTACTTC. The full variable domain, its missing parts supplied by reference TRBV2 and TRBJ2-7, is EPEVTQTPSHQVTQMGQEVILRCVPISNHLYFYWYRQILGQKVEFLVSFYNNEISEKSEIFDDQFSVERPDGSNFTLKIRSTKLEDSAMYFCASTRAGAYEQYFGPGTRLTVT.

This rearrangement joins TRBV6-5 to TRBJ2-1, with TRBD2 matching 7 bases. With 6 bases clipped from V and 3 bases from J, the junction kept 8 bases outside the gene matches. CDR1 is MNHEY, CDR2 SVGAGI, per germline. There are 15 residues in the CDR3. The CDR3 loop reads CASRTLAAGYNEQFF. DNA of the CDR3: TGTGCCAGCAGAACCCTAGCGGCTGGCTACAATGAGCAGTTCTTC.

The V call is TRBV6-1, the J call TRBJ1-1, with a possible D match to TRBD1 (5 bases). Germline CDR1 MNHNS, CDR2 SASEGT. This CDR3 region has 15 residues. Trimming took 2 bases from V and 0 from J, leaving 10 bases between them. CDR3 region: CASSEIGALNTEAFF. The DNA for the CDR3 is TGTGCCAGCAGTGAAATTGGGGCCTTGAACACTGAAGCTTTCTTT.

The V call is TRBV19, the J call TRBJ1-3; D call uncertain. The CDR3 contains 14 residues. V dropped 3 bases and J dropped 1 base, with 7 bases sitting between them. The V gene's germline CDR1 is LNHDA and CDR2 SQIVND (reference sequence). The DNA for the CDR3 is TGTGCCAGTAGTATCCGGGATTCTGGAAACACCATATATTTT. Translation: CASSIRDSGNTIYF.

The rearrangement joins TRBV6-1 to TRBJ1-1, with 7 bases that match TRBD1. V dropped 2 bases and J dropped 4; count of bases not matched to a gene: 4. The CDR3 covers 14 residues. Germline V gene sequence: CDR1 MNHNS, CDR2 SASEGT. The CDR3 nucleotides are TGTGCCAGCAGTGAAATTCGGGACAGCACTGAAGCTTTCTTT. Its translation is CASSEIRDSTEAFF.

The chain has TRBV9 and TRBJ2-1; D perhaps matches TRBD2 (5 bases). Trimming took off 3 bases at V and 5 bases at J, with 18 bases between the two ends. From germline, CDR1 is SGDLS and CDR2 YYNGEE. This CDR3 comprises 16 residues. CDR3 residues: CASSAPTGFINNEQFF. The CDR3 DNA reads TGTGCCAGCAGCGCCCCGACGGGATTCATTAACAATGAGCAGTTCTTC.

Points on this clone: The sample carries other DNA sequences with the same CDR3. This CDR3 is CASSPGTDTQYF. The CDR3 coding sequence is TGCGCCAGCAGCCCAGGTACAGATACGCAGTATTTT. The chain employs TRBV5-1 and TRBJ2-3; no clear D gene. CDR1 and CDR2 from the germline V gene are SGHRS and YFSETQ. This CDR3 has 12 amino acids. Trimming removed 4 bases from V and 3 bases from J, with 6 bases in between. Drawing the rest from reference TRBV5-1 and TRBJ2-3, the complete variable domain is KAGVTQTPRYLIKTRGQQVTLSCSPISGHRSVSWYQQTPGQGLQFLFEYFSETQRNKGNFPGRFSGRQFSNSRSEMNVSTLELGDSALYLCASSPGTDTQYFGPGTRLTVL.

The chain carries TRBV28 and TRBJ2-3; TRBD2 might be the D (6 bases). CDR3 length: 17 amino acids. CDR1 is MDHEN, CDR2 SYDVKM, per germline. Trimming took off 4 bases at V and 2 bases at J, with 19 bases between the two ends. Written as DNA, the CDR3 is TGTGCCAGCAGTTGGCGCGGGATAAGAAATTCCACAGATACGCAGTATTTT. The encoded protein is CASSWRGIRNSTDTQYF.

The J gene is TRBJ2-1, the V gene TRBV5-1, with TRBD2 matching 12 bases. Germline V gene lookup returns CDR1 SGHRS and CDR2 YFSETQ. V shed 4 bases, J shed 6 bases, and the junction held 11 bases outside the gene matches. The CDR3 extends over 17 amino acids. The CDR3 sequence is CASSQGTSGPPLNEQFF. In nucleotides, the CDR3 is TGCGCCAGCAGCCAAGGGACTAGCGGGCCACCCCTCAATGAGCAGTTCTTC.

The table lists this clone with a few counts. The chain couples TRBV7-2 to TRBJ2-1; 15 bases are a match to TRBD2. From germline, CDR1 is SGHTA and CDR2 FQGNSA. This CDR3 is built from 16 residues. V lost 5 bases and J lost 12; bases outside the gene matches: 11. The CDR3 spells CASSTSGTSGGLRQFF. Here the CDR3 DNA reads TGTGCCAGCAGCACATCCGGGACTAGCGGGGGGTTGCGGCAGTTCTTC.

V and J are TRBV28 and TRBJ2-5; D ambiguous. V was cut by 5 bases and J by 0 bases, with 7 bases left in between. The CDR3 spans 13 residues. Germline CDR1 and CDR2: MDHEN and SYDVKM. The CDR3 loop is CASSDTYQETQYF. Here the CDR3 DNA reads TGTGCCAGCAGTGACACGTACCAAGAGACCCAGTACTTC.

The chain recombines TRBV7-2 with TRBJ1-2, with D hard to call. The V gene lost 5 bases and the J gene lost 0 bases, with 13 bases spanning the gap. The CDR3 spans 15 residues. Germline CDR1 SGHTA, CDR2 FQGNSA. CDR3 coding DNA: TGTGCCAGCAGCCCAGGCCAAATCGCTAACTATGGCTACACCTTC. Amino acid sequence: CASSPGQIANYGYTF.